A single sample is the source of the 24 T cell receptor beta chains below, sequenced in a study of response to subunit inactivated influenza vaccine. One entry per CDR3 protein results from TCRdb running MiXCR on the RT-PCR reads. Among 530,000 or so distinct CDR3 sequences listed, around 25% were seen once. This material consisted of CD4+ T cells sorted from PBMCs, taken 4 to 6 days after vaccination. The receptors originated from a man aged 50-59 years who received an inactivated influenza vaccine.

V gene TRBV10-3 combines with J gene TRBJ2-2; D is possibly TRBD1 or TRBD2 (5 bases each). V was trimmed by 6 bases and J by 5 bases, leaving 16 bases between them. This CDR3 is built from 15 residues. Looked up from germline, CDR1 is ENHRY and CDR2 is SYGVKD. The CDR3 DNA is TGTGCCATCAGGTCCGGGGCGGGCGTAACCGGGGAGCTGTTTTTT. It codes for CAIRSGAGVTGELFF.

The chain links TRBV2 to TRBJ2-3; TRBD2 matches at 13 bases. Trimming cost V 5 bases and J 0 bases; bases outside gene matches: 11. This CDR3 contains 19 residues. Germline V gene sequence: CDR1 SNHLY, CDR2 FYNNEI. CDR3 region: CASSFRLAGGVTSTDTQYF. The CDR3 nucleotides read TGTGCCAGCAGTTTTCGACTAGCGGGAGGCGTAACTAGCACAGATACGCAGTATTTT.

The V call is TRBV25-1, the J call TRBJ1-1; no reliable D call. CDR1 and CDR2 from the germline V gene are MGHDK and SYGVNS. This CDR3 has 16 amino acids. With 1 base removed from V and 6 bases from J, the gap between germline ends came to 18 bases. The CDR3: CASSELVSLTLAEAFF. CDR3 bases: TGTGCCAGCAGTGAATTAGTGTCCCTCACCCTAGCTGAAGCTTTCTTT.

This clonotype was observed a handful of times. V and J are TRBV5-4 and TRBJ2-7; D gene ambiguous. This CDR3 spans 14 amino acids. Germline V lookup: CDR1 SGHNT, CDR2 YYREEE (reference sequence). V was shortened by 1 base and J by 0 bases, with 8 bases between the two germline ends. The CDR3 protein is CASSLQDASYEQYF. CDR3 DNA: TGTGCCAGCAGCTTGCAGGACGCCTCCTACGAGCAGTACTTC.

This clonotype was found a few times. The chain couples TRBV18 to TRBJ2-3; no firm D call. Trimming stripped 0 bases from V and 4 bases from J, with 8 bases between. CDR3 size: 14 residues. Germline V gene sequence: CDR1 KGHSH, CDR2 LQKENI. The CDR3 is CASSPPMSADTQYF. DNA of the CDR3: TGTGCCAGCTCACCACCGATGTCTGCAGATACGCAGTATTTT.

This clonotype was counted a few times. This rearrangement joins TRBV25-1 to TRBJ2-3; D may be TRBD2 (5 bases). This CDR3 has 14 residues. The germline gives CDR1 MGHDK, CDR2 SYGVNS. Trimming stripped 3 bases from V and 7 bases from J, with 14 bases between. Here the CDR3 reads CASSESSWRNTQYF. DNA for the CDR3: TGTGCCAGCAGTGAGAGCTCCTGGAGGAATACGCAGTATTTT.

This clonotype was seen a handful of times. The rearrangement links TRBV6-1 to TRBJ1-2, with D perhaps matching TRBD1 (6 bases). The V gene lost 5 bases and the J gene lost 5 bases, with 12 bases spanning the gap. This CDR3 comprises 13 residues. CDR1 and CDR2 (germline): MNHNS, SASEGT. As DNA, the CDR3 is TGTGCCAGCAGTAAACCGGGACATTATGGCTACACCTTC. Encoded protein: CASSKPGHYGYTF.

The sample holds a few counts of this clonotype. V gene TRBV10-3 combines with J gene TRBJ2-7; D remains unclear. The CDR3 has 14 amino acids. The germline gives CDR1 ENHRY, CDR2 SYGVKD. With 2 bases removed from V and 3 bases from J, the gap between germline ends came to 11 bases. As DNA, the CDR3 is TGTGCCATCAGTGAGGTAACACGGGTCTACGAGCAGTACTTC. It encodes CAISEVTRVYEQYF.

This clonotype was counted between two and nine times. The chain has TRBV20-1 and TRBJ1-5, with 7 bases matching TRBD1. Unmatched junction bases numbered 18, after V lost 5 bases and J lost 11 bases. The CDR3 length is 15 residues. Germline loops: CDR1 DFQATT, CDR2 SNEGSKA (reference sequence). The CDR3 here is CSAVSDREKPPAQHF. CDR3 nucleotides: TGCAGTGCTGTCAGCGACAGGGAGAAACCTCCGGCCCAGCATTTT.

This sequence joins TRBV5-6 and TRBJ2-2; 9 nucleotides line up with TRBD2. CDR1 and CDR2 (germline): SGHDT, YYEEEE. The CDR3 length is 16 residues. V dropped 3 bases and J dropped 2; count of bases not matched to a gene: 5. CDR3 region: CASSYGLASNTGELFF. The DNA of the CDR3 is TGTGCCAGCAGCTATGGACTAGCGAGTAACACCGGGGAGCTGTTTTTT.

This clonotype was picked up many times. The chain recombines TRBV24-1 with TRBJ2-1; tentatively, D is TRBD2 (6 bases). CDR1 is KGHDR and CDR2 is SFDVKD in the germline V gene. The V and J ends lost 4 bases and 7 bases respectively, with 19 bases between them. This CDR3 has 16 residues. In nucleotides, the CDR3 is TGTGCCACCAGTGACCCTGGGGGGAGTAGGTATAATGAGCAGTTCTTC. Its translation is CATSDPGGSRYNEQFF.

This chain joins TRBV2 and TRBJ2-3; TRBD2 is a possible D gene (5 bases). CDR1 and CDR2 from the germline V gene are SNHLY and FYNNEI. The V end lost 3 bases, the J end lost 2 bases, and 9 bases lay between the germline ends. The CDR3 runs 14 residues. The CDR3 bases are TGTGCCAGCAGTGACCCGGGATTCACAGATACGCAGTATTTT. Translating it yields CASSDPGFTDTQYF.

This chain connects TRBV20-1 to TRBJ2-3; a weak D match, TRBD2 (7 bases). V was clipped by 1 base and J by 10 bases, with 30 bases between them. CDR3 length: 18 residues. The germline V gene has CDR1 DFQATT and CDR2 SNEGSKA (reference sequence). The CDR3 DNA reads as TGCAGTGCTAGAGCCCTAGAGCGCCAGGGGAGTGGCGGGAGATCGCAGTATTTT. It yields the protein CSARALERQGSGGRSQYF.

This rearrangement joins TRBV6-2 or TRBV6-3 to TRBJ2-1, with a possible D match to TRBD1 (6 bases). Trimming removed 2 bases at V and 3 bases at J, with 14 bases between. The V gene's germline CDR1 is MNHEY and CDR2 SVGEGT. The CDR3 is made up of 16 amino acids. DNA for the CDR3: TGTGCCAGCAGTTACGGGGGCAGTCACTTCTACAATGAGCAGTTCTTC. The encoded protein is CASSYGGSHFYNEQFF.

This clonotype was counted a few times. The rearrangement links TRBV5-1 to TRBJ2-5; 10 bases match TRBD2. J lost 1 base, V lost 0 bases, and 9 bases had no gene match. The CDR3 contains 18 residues. CDR1 is SGHRS and CDR2 is YFSETQ in the germline V gene. The CDR3 bases are TGCGCCAGCAGCTTGGGATTAGCGGGGGGCCCCCTCCAAGAGACCCAGTACTTC. Its protein is CASSLGLAGGPLQETQYF.

The chain uses TRBV29-1 and TRBJ2-3; D gene ambiguous. In germline, CDR1 is SQVTM, CDR2 ANQGSEA. This CDR3 spans 14 amino acids. With 0 bases removed from V and 2 bases from J, the gap between germline ends came to 9 bases. CDR3 sequence: CSVEDGLHTDTQYF. CDR3 nucleotide sequence: TGCAGCGTTGAAGATGGTCTCCACACAGATACGCAGTATTTT.

A few counts support this clonotype. V is TRBV12-3 or TRBV12-4 and J is TRBJ2-5, with TRBD1 matching 7 bases. Unmatched junction bases numbered 3, after V lost 2 bases and J lost 3 bases. There are 14 residues in the CDR3. Here the CDR3 DNA reads TGTGCCAGCAGTTTAAGACAGGGAAAAGAGACCCAGTACTTC. Encoded protein: CASSLRQGKETQYF.

The gene calls are TRBV4-2 and TRBJ2-3; 8 bases map to TRBD2. The germline V gene has CDR1 LGHNA and CDR2 YNFKEQ. With V trimmed by 1 base and J by 4 bases, 4 bases remained unmatched. This CDR3 spans 15 amino acids. CDR3 nucleotide sequence: TGTGCCAGCAGCCAAGGAGCGGGGGTTGCAGATACGCAGTATTTT. Amino acids: CASSQGAGVADTQYF.

The V and J genes are TRBV5-1 and TRBJ2-3; the match to TRBD2 covers 7 bases. Germline lookup yields CDR1 SGHRS and CDR2 YFSETQ. This CDR3 comprises 17 residues. With 0 bases clipped from V and 1 base from J, the junction kept 8 bases outside the gene matches. CDR3 in DNA: TGCGCCAGCAGCTTGGTCAGTGGGGCGGGGGGCACAGATACGCAGTATTTT. Amino acid sequence: CASSLVSGAGGTDTQYF.

This clonotype was found a few times. This rearrangement joins TRBV11-2 to TRBJ2-3; no clear D. The CDR3 has 16 amino acids. The germline V and J ends were trimmed by 6 bases and 1 base, with 17 bases remaining between them. Germline values: CDR1 SGHAT, CDR2 FQNNGV. In DNA form, the CDR3 reads TGTGCCAGCAGGTTCGGTTTATTGAAGCGCACAGATACGCAGTATTTT. This gives the protein CASRFGLLKRTDTQYF.

The genes are TRBV20-1 and TRBJ1-5; 10 bases are shared with TRBD1. CDR1 and CDR2 from the germline V gene are DFQATT and SNEGSKA (reference sequence). The ends lost 2 bases at V and 6 bases at J; junction bases unmatched: 4. This CDR3 region has 14 residues. This CDR3 is CSARRTGGSQPQHF. The CDR3 coding sequence is TGCAGTGCTAGAAGGACAGGGGGTTCTCAGCCCCAGCATTTT.

The chain recombines TRBV5-1 with TRBJ2-7; 11 bases fit TRBD2. From germline, CDR1 is SGHRS and CDR2 YFSETQ. The CDR3 runs 15 residues. Unmatched junction bases numbered 5, after V lost 1 base and J lost 5 bases. The CDR3 sequence: CASSLTSGSTDEQYF. DNA for the CDR3: TGCGCCAGCAGCTTGACTAGCGGGAGTACCGACGAGCAGTACTTC. Drawing the rest from reference TRBV5-1 and TRBJ2-7, the complete variable domain is KAGVTQTPRYLIKTRGQQVTLSCSPISGHRSVSWYQQTPGQGLQFLFEYFSETQRNKGNFPGRFSGRQFSNSRSEMNVSTLELGDSALYLCASSLTSGSTDEQYFGPGTRLTVT.

The chain has TRBV6-2 or TRBV6-3 and TRBJ1-5; no reliable D call. CDR3 length: 15 residues. The germline CDR1 and CDR2 sequences are MNHEY and SVGEGT. The V end lost 8 bases, the J end lost 5 bases, and 19 bases lay between the germline ends. CDR3 protein: CASLRRAGVDQPQHF. The DNA for the CDR3 is TGTGCCAGCCTCCGCCGGGCAGGAGTAGATCAGCCCCAGCATTTT.

This clonotype has a handful of counts. The chain uses TRBV5-1 and TRBJ2-5; D tentatively reads TRBD1 or TRBD2 (5 bases each). Trimming pared 4 bases from V and 0 bases from J, leaving 13 bases between. The germline gives CDR1 SGHRS, CDR2 YFSETQ. The CDR3 consists of 15 residues. CDR3 residues: CASSPGPGYQETQYF. CDR3 nucleotides: TGCGCCAGCAGCCCAGGGCCGGGGTACCAAGAGACCCAGTACTTC.